Shown below are 16 T cell receptor beta chains from a single sample sequenced in a study of long-term antiretroviral therapy in people with HIV. Version v3.0 of the immunoSEQ assay ran at survey level. The repertoire was sequenced with immunoSEQ multiplex PCR; TCRdb's copy has only in-frame clones and lacks some. The repertoire holds 20,000 to 30,000 clones, with 85% to 90% as singletons. This sample comprised unsorted PBMCs, obtained 1.9 years after starting antiretroviral therapy. The receptors shown here come from a woman aged 25 to 39 with HIV.

This sequence joins TRBV19 and TRBJ1-4; D is unclear. V shed 4 bases and J shed 7 bases, with 10 bases lying between them. This CDR3 is 13 amino acids long. From germline, CDR1 is LNHDA and CDR2 SQIVND (reference sequence). The CDR3 DNA is TGTGCCAGTAGTAAAATCACGGGTGAAAAACTGTTTTTT. Amino acids: CASSKITGEKLFF.

The rearrangement uses TRBV18 and TRBJ2-1; 8 positions match TRBD1. The junction had 2 bases not matched to a gene; V was cut back by 3 bases and J by 7 bases. This CDR3 region has 13 residues. Per germline, CDR1 KGHSH and CDR2 LQKENI. CDR3 in amino acids: CASSPGQVNEQFF. The CDR3, as DNA: TGTGCCAGCTCACCGGGACAGGTGAATGAGCAGTTCTTC. The full variable domain, its missing parts supplied by reference TRBV18 and TRBJ2-1, is NAGVMQNPRHLVRRRGQEARLRCSPMKGHSHVYWYRQLPEEGLKFMVYLQKENIIDESGMPKERFSAEFPKEGPSILRIQQVVRGDSAAYFCASSPGQVNEQFFGPGTRLTVL.

This chain connects TRBV7-3 to TRBJ2-3; 7 bases agree with TRBD2. The CDR3 runs to 15 residues. Germline V CDR1 and CDR2: SGHTA, FQGTGA. V shed 5 bases and J 2 bases; nucleotides not matched to a gene: 7. The CDR3 region has the DNA TGTGCCAGCAGCCCCGCAAGCGGGGTCACAGATACGCAGTATTTT. It specifies CASSPASGVTDTQYF.

The J gene is TRBJ1-1, the V gene TRBV7-9; D gene ambiguous. V was shortened by 5 bases and J by 8 bases, with 12 bases between the two germline ends. Germline V gene lookup returns CDR1 SEHNR and CDR2 FQNEAQ (reference sequence). CDR3 size: 12 residues. This chain's CDR3 is CASSPSATEAFF. Written as DNA, the CDR3 is TGTGCCAGCAGCCCTAGCGCTACCGAAGCTTTCTTT.

The chain joins TRBV6-1 to TRBJ1-5; 9 bases match TRBD1. Germline assignment: CDR1 MNHNS and CDR2 SASEGT. This CDR3 spans 15 amino acids. With V trimmed by 4 bases and J by 3 bases, 4 bases remained unmatched. CDR3 bases: TGTGCCAGCAGTGTCCGACAGGGGGTCAATCAGCCCCAGCATTTT. It codes for CASSVRQGVNQPQHF.

The rearrangement joins TRBV30 to TRBJ1-2; possible D gene TRBD1, 6 bases. The germline gives CDR1 GTSNPN, CDR2 SVGIG (reference sequence). V was clipped by 0 bases and J by 3 bases, with 8 bases between them. The CDR3 sequence is 13 residues long. The CDR3 bases are TGTGCCTGGAGTGTAGGGGGGGACTATGGCTACACCTTC. This translates into CAWSVGGDYGYTF.

This rearrangement joins TRBV30 to TRBJ1-4; TRBD1 matches 7 bases. The CDR3 contains 14 residues. V lost 3 bases, J lost 4 bases, and 5 bases stayed unmatched. The V gene's germline CDR1 is GTSNPN and CDR2 SVGIG (reference sequence). The CDR3 DNA reads TGTGCCTGGAGCCGGGACAGCGTTAATGAAAAACTGTTTTTT. Its protein is CAWSRDSVNEKLFF.

J is TRBJ2-5 and V is TRBV5-6; TRBD1 aligns across 12 bases. The V segment lost 2 bases and the J segment 5 bases; nucleotides outside the gene matches: 7. Germline CDR1 and CDR2: SGHDT and YYEEEE. The CDR3 spans 16 residues. The CDR3 DNA reads as TGTGCCAGCAGCTTAATGGGACAGGGGGCGATGGAGACCCAGTACTTC. Amino acid sequence: CASSLMGQGAMETQYF.

The chain employs TRBV5-1 and TRBJ2-5; a weak D match, TRBD2 (7 bases). There are 14 residues in the CDR3. The V end was cut by 7 bases, the J end by 5 bases, with 18 bases between. Germline V gene data show CDR1 as SGHRS and CDR2 as YFSETQ. The CDR3 nucleotides are TGCGCCAGCGAAAGGGGGGGGAGTTCCGAGACCCAGTACTTC. This codes for CASERGGSSETQYF.

The chain couples TRBV6-6 to TRBJ1-5; the D is unclear. The CDR3 contains 15 residues. Germline V gene sequence: CDR1 MNHNY, CDR2 SVGAGI (reference sequence). V lost 2 bases, J lost 5 bases, and 13 bases lay in between. The CDR3: CASSYEGIAYQPQHF. CDR3 sequence (DNA): TGTGCCAGCAGTTACGAAGGGATAGCATATCAGCCCCAGCATTTT.

The chain links TRBV6-1 to TRBJ1-1, with TRBD1 identical over 9 bases. The CDR3 has 16 amino acids. Germline lookup yields CDR1 MNHNS and CDR2 SASEGT. Trimming took 4 bases from V and 6 from J; bases not matched to a gene: 12. CDR3 loop: CASSVNLGTGSAEAFF. For the CDR3, the DNA is TGTGCCAGCAGTGTTAACTTAGGGACAGGGTCTGCTGAAGCTTTCTTT.

V is TRBV19 and J is TRBJ1-5; D not certain. CDR1 is LNHDA and CDR2 is SQIVND in the germline V gene (reference sequence). Deletions cut 3 bases from V and 4 bases from J, with 7 bases between. The CDR3 covers 13 residues. The CDR3 reads CASSIERNQPQHF. CDR3 sequence (DNA): TGTGCCAGTAGTATCGAGAGGAATCAGCCCCAGCATTTT.

This clone has only a few counts. V usage is TRBV2 and J usage is TRBJ1-3, with a possible D match to TRBD1 (5 bases). The CDR3 loop spans 15 amino acids. CDR1 SNHLY and CDR2 FYNNEI come from the germline V gene. Trimming took 8 bases from V and 0 from J, leaving 14 bases between them. Here the CDR3 DNA reads TGTGCCAGCTCACCAAACAGGCCCTCTGGAAACACCATATATTTT. Protein sequence: CASSPNRPSGNTIYF. Full variable domain (outside the CDR3, taken from reference TRBV2 and TRBJ1-3): EPEVTQTPSHQVTQMGQEVILRCVPISNHLYFYWYRQILGQKVEFLVSFYNNEISEKSEIFDDQFSVERPDGSNFTLKIRSTKLEDSAMYFCASSPNRPSGNTIYFGEGSWLTVV.

The gene calls are TRBV30 and TRBJ2-7; possible D gene TRBD2, 6 bases. The CDR3 contains 15 residues. Per the germline V gene, CDR1 is GTSNPN and CDR2 is SVGIG (reference sequence). V was cut by 8 bases and J by 4 bases, with 24 bases left in between. CDR3 protein: CAPTEGPPCSYEQYV. The CDR3 DNA follows: TGTGCCCCGACGGAGGGGCCTCCCTGCTCTTACGAGCAGTACGTC.

This rearrangement joins TRBV6-5 to TRBJ2-5; no firm D call. CDR1 MNHEY and CDR2 SVGAGI come from the germline V gene. This CDR3 is built from 14 residues. Trimming took off 4 bases at V and 5 bases at J, with 14 bases between the two ends. CDR3 loop: CASSLPVAPETQYF. The CDR3 DNA sequence: TGTGCCAGCAGTTTACCGGTCGCCCCGGAGACCCAGTACTTC.

CDR3 sequence (DNA): TGCGCCAGCAGCGCCAAATACCTAGCGGGGCTTTACAATGAGCAGTTCTTC. This sequence encodes CASSAKYLAGLYNEQFF. The chain uses TRBV5-1 and TRBJ2-1, with 9 bases identical to TRBD2. V was pared by 4 bases and J by 4 bases, with 12 bases of the junction left unmatched. Germline V gene data show CDR1 as SGHRS and CDR2 as YFSETQ. This CDR3 contains 17 residues. The whole variable domain, filled in from reference TRBV5-1 and TRBJ2-1, reads KAGVTQTPRYLIKTRGQQVTLSCSPISGHRSVSWYQQTPGQGLQFLFEYFSETQRNKGNFPGRFSGRQFSNSRSEMNVSTLELGDSALYLCASSAKYLAGLYNEQFFGPGTRLTVL.